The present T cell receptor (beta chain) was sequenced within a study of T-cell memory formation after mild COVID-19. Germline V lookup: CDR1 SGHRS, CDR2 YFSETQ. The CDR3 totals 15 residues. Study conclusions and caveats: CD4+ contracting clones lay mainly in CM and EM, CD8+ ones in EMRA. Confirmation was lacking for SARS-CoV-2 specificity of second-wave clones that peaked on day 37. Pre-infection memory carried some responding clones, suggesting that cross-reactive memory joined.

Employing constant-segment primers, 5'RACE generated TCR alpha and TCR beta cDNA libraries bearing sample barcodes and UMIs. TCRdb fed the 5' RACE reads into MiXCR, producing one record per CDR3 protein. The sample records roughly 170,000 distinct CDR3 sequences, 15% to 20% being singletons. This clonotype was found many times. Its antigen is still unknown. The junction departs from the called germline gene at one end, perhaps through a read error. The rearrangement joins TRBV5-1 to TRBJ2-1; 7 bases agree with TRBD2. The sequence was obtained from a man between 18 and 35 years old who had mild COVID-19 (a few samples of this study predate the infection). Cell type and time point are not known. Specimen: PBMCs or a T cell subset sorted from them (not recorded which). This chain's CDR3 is CASSLDGGSYNEQFF. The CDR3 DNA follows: TGTGCCAGCAGCTTAGACGGGGGGAGCTACAATGAGCAGTTCTTC. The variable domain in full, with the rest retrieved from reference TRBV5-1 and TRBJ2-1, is KAGVTQTPRYLIKTRGQQVTLSCSPISGHRSVSWYQQTPGQGLQFLFEYFSETQRNKGNFPGRFSGRQFSNSRSEMNVSTLELGDSALYLCASSLDGGSYNEQFFGPGTRLTVL.